The source of this T cell receptor (beta chain) is a study of blood T cell repertoires in COVID-19. Study as a whole: Samples of COVID-19 (acute and convalescent) were obtained from the United States, Italy and Spain.

The CDR3 totals 15 residues. Germline V gives CDR1 SGHKS, CDR2 YYEKEE (reference sequence). V was pared by 2 bases and J by 5 bases, with 5 bases of the junction left unmatched. Original processing notes: Reference gene primer amplification gave nucleated cell count estimates. Clones were sequenced by immunoSEQ multiplex PCR, and TCRdb holds only the in-frame ones, with some missing. V and J calls plus clone size are reproduced from that table; the DNA served to infer D and trimming. The profile shows more than 100,000 clones, around 84% of them singletons. Material: PBMCs or T cells enriched from blood (not recorded which). The chain employs TRBV5-5 and TRBJ1-5, with TRBD1 identical over 9 bases. The sequence was obtained from a man aged 40-55 years with acute COVID-19. The CDR3 is CASSFRDRAYQPQHF. CDR3 sequence (DNA): TGTGCCAGCAGCTTCCGGGACAGGGCCTATCAGCCCCAGCATTTT.